A single sample gave rise to the 26 T cell receptor beta chains below, sequenced in a study of cytomegalovirus exposure and HLA in healthy donors. TCRdb keeps only in-frame clones here, not all; method: immunoSEQ multiplex PCR. Found here are 78,000 or so clones, roughly 93% of them singletons; the top ten hold roughly 3.2%. The sequenced material came from PBMCs. These receptors all stem from a woman between 18 and 29 years old in good health and CMV-seropositive.

The genes are TRBV7-9 and TRBJ1-2; no clear D gene. The V gene's germline CDR1 is SEHNR and CDR2 FQNEAQ (reference sequence). The CDR3 loop spans 16 amino acids. Trimming removed 3 bases at V and 2 bases at J, with 16 bases between. CDR3 in amino acids: CASSLVNSDSNYGYTF. The CDR3 nucleotides are TGTGCCAGCAGCTTGGTAAACTCGGACTCAAACTATGGCTACACCTTC.

This sequence joins TRBV19 and TRBJ1-6, with a tentative D call TRBD1 (5 bases). With 4 bases removed from V and 8 bases from J, the gap between germline ends came to 18 bases. In germline, CDR1 is LNHDA, CDR2 SQIVND (reference sequence). The CDR3 totals 16 residues. CDR3 DNA: TGTGCCAGTAGTACCAACATAGGGACTATGGATTCACCCCTCCACTTT. It translates to CASSTNIGTMDSPLHF.

V usage is TRBV7-9 and J usage is TRBJ2-2; D call uncertain. The CDR3 runs to 14 residues. V was trimmed by 2 bases and J by 2 bases, leaving 6 bases between them. CDR1 and CDR2 (germline): SEHNR, FQNEAQ (reference sequence). The CDR3 region has the DNA TGTGCCAGCAGCTTACAGGAAAACACCGGGGAGCTGTTTTTT. Its protein is CASSLQENTGELFF.

In DNA, the CDR3 is TGTGCCTGGACAGGGGGAAACACCATATATTTT. It codes for CAWTGGNTIYF. The J gene is TRBJ1-3, the V gene TRBV30; D might be TRBD1 (5 bases). This CDR3 contains 11 residues. In germline, CDR1 is GTSNPN, CDR2 SVGIG (reference sequence). V shed 4 bases and J shed 4 bases, with 5 bases lying between them.

The V and J genes are TRBV28 and TRBJ2-7, with a weak D call TRBD2 (5 bases). This CDR3 has 16 residues. Germline values: CDR1 MDHEN, CDR2 SYDVKM. V lost 3 bases and J 2 bases, leaving 17 bases between the germline ends. CDR3 sequence (DNA): TGTGCCAGCAGTTTCCGAGGGCGCGAAGGGACCTACGAGCAGTACTTC. Translating gives CASSFRGREGTYEQYF.

This chain uses TRBV5-1 with TRBJ1-4, with D maybe TRBD1 (5 bases). Germline V gene sequence: CDR1 SGHRS, CDR2 YFSETQ. V shed 4 bases and J shed 3 bases, with 10 bases lying between them. This CDR3 has 14 amino acids. The CDR3 nucleotides read TGCGCCAGCAGCCAGGGATCGGCTAATGAAAAACTGTTTTTT. As protein: CASSQGSANEKLFF.

The V gene is TRBV28, the J gene TRBJ1-2; 8 nucleotides match TRBD1. The CDR3 is 15 residues long. Germline CDR1 MDHEN, CDR2 SYDVKM. J was trimmed by 8 bases and V by 3 bases; bases with no gene match: 11. The CDR3 sequence: CASSLEGMTGVGYTF. CDR3 bases: TGTGCCAGCAGTTTGGAAGGGATGACAGGGGTCGGCTACACCTTC.

V usage is TRBV11-2 and J usage is TRBJ1-6; 7 positions agree with TRBD1. Germline V CDR1 and CDR2: SGHAT, FQNNGV. The length of the CDR3 is 14 residues. V trimming: 7 bases; J trimming: 3 bases; junction bases outside the gene matches: 3. Here the CDR3 reads CASKGDSYNSPLHF. CDR3 coding DNA: TGTGCCAGCAAGGGGGACAGCTATAATTCACCCCTCCACTTT.

This rearrangement joins TRBV7-9 to TRBJ1-3, with D unclear. The germline CDR1 and CDR2 sequences are SEHNR and FQNEAQ (reference sequence). The CDR3 is 16 amino acids. The V end lost 6 bases, the J end lost 0 bases, and 15 bases lay between the germline ends. CDR3 DNA sequence: TGTGCCAGCAGTCTGGCGGACTCAGACTCTGGAAACACCATATATTTT. This gives the protein CASSLADSDSGNTIYF. Supplemented by reference TRBV7-9 and TRBJ1-3, the full variable domain reads DTGVSQNPRHKITKRGQNVTFRCDPISEHNRLYWYRQTLGQGPEFLTYFQNEAQLEKSRLLSDRFSAERPKGSFSTLEIQRTEQGDSAMYLCASSLADSDSGNTIYFGEGSWLTVV.

The V and J genes are TRBV7-9 and TRBJ1-2, with 8 bases that match TRBD1. Germline CDR1 reads SEHNR; CDR2 reads FQNEAQ (reference sequence). Trimming took 2 bases from V and 4 from J; bases not matched to a gene: 3. The CDR3 consists of 14 residues. The CDR3 DNA sequence: TGTGCCAGCAGCTTACAGGGGGCTCCCTATGGCTACACCTTC. Encoded protein: CASSLQGAPYGYTF.

This rearrangement joins TRBV10-3 to TRBJ1-2, with no clear D. CDR1 and CDR2 (germline): ENHRY, SYGVKD. V lost 2 bases to trimming and J lost 1 base, with 8 bases between them. This CDR3 region has 14 residues. The CDR3 sequence is CAISENLFNYGYTF. CDR3 sequence (DNA): TGTGCCATCAGTGAGAATCTTTTTAACTATGGCTACACCTTC.

This chain joins TRBV6-1 and TRBJ2-7; D uncertain. This CDR3 is built from 14 residues. Trimming left V 3 bases short and J 0 bases short, with 9 bases between. Germline values: CDR1 MNHNS, CDR2 SASEGT. CDR3 sequence: CASSDVISSYEQYF. The CDR3 nucleotides are TGTGCCAGCAGTGACGTTATTAGCTCCTACGAGCAGTACTTC.

V is TRBV2 and J is TRBJ2-3; D unclear. Germline-derived CDR1 and CDR2 are SNHLY and FYNNEI. V was clipped by 2 bases and J by 11 bases, with 8 bases between them. CDR3 length: 11 amino acids. The CDR3 spells CASSEFGVQYF. The CDR3 nucleotides read TGTGCCAGCAGTGAATTCGGTGTGCAGTATTTT.

The rearrangement joins TRBV5-1 to TRBJ2-7; the match to TRBD1 covers 8 bases. In germline, CDR1 is SGHRS, CDR2 YFSETQ. The V gene end was trimmed by 5 bases and the J gene end by 0 bases; junction bases not matched to a gene: 7. CDR3 length: 15 residues. The CDR3 loop is CASRRTGINSYEQYF. CDR3 in DNA: TGCGCCAGCAGAAGGACAGGGATAAACTCCTACGAGCAGTACTTC.

The rearrangement uses TRBV5-5 and TRBJ2-7; 10 bases line up with TRBD2. From germline, CDR1 is SGHKS and CDR2 YYEKEE (reference sequence). CDR3 length: 15 residues. Trimming cost V 4 bases and J 4 bases; bases outside gene matches: 8. The CDR3 nucleotides read TGTGCCAGCAGCGTAATAGCGGGAGGCCAGTACGAGCAGTACTTC. Its protein is CASSVIAGGQYEQYF.

The gene calls are TRBV19 and TRBJ2-6; D uncertain. The CDR3 has 15 residues. Trimming shortened V by 4 bases and J by 0 bases, and 7 bases separated the two germline ends. CDR1 is LNHDA and CDR2 is SQIVND in the germline V gene (reference sequence). CDR3 amino acids: CASSTRGSGANVLTF. CDR3 in DNA: TGTGCCAGTAGTACAAGAGGCTCTGGGGCCAACGTCCTGACTTTC.

This chain uses TRBV14 with TRBJ1-4; 9 bases are shared with TRBD1. V lost 4 bases to trimming and J lost 11 bases; unmatched junction nucleotides: 11. Germline lookup yields CDR1 SGHDN and CDR2 FVKESK. CDR3 size: 15 residues. The CDR3 coding sequence is TGTGCCAGCAGCCTACTCGGGACAGGGTTAGACAAACTGTTTTTT. Translated, it gives CASSLLGTGLDKLFF.

The chain is built from TRBV28 and TRBJ1-2, with 8 bases that match TRBD1. Germline CDR1 reads MDHEN; CDR2 reads SYDVKM. The CDR3 runs 15 residues. V was clipped by 3 bases and J by 3 bases; unmatched bases: 6. The CDR3 reads CASSFLTGEDYGYTF. The DNA of the CDR3 is TGTGCCAGCAGTTTTTTGACAGGGGAGGACTATGGCTACACCTTC.

The chain combines TRBV30 with TRBJ2-7; 7 bases match TRBD1. The junction had 17 bases not matched to a gene; V was cut back by 2 bases and J by 7 bases. CDR1 and CDR2 (germline): GTSNPN, SVGIG (reference sequence). The CDR3 totals 16 residues. The CDR3 coding sequence is TGTGCCTGGAGTCGCCCGAGGGACAGCTCCTTTAGAGAGCAGTACTTC. It specifies CAWSRPRDSSFREQYF.

The chain combines TRBV10-2 with TRBJ2-7; 7 positions match TRBD2. The CDR3 spans 14 residues. V lost 5 bases and J lost 7; bases outside the gene matches: 11. Germline V gives CDR1 WSHSY, CDR2 SAAADI. CDR3: CASSPGGSSEEQYF. The CDR3 bases are TGCGCCAGCAGTCCGGGGGGTAGTTCGGAGGAGCAGTACTTC.

A single count supports this clone. The rearrangement links TRBV18 to TRBJ2-1; D ambiguous. Germline CDR1 reads KGHSH; CDR2 reads LQKENI. The CDR3 contains 14 residues. With 6 bases removed from V and 5 bases from J, the gap between germline ends came to 14 bases. The CDR3 coding sequence is TGTGCCAGCTCTAACGGAGCCCTGGACAATGAGCAGTTCTTC. Translation gives CASSNGALDNEQFF. Complete variable domain (other parts from reference TRBV18 and TRBJ2-1): NAGVMQNPRHLVRRRGQEARLRCSPMKGHSHVYWYRQLPEEGLKFMVYLQKENIIDESGMPKERFSAEFPKEGPSILRIQQVVRGDSAAYFCASSNGALDNEQFFGPGTRLTVL.

This chain connects TRBV7-9 to TRBJ1-4, with 7 bases matching TRBD1. V shed 5 bases and J 8 bases; nucleotides not matched to a gene: 8. CDR3 length: 14 amino acids. Germline V gene data show CDR1 as SEHNR and CDR2 as FQNEAQ (reference sequence). The CDR3 DNA is TGTGCCAGCAGCGTAAGGGGACAGACCGAAAAACTGTTTTTT. This encodes CASSVRGQTEKLFF.

This sequence joins TRBV11-3 and TRBJ2-7; D unclear. The CDR3 has 15 amino acids. Trimming left V 2 bases short and J 3 bases short, with 14 bases between. Germline CDR1 SGHNT, CDR2 YENEEA. The chain's CDR3 is CASSLHTGSFYEQYF. The CDR3 nucleotides read TGTGCCAGCAGCTTACACACCGGGTCATTCTACGAGCAGTACTTC.

V and J are TRBV27 and TRBJ1-2; 9 bases agree with TRBD1. The CDR3 length is 16 residues. CDR1 is MNHEY, CDR2 SMNVEV, per germline (reference sequence). V lost 3 bases and J lost 2; bases outside the gene matches: 7. This CDR3 reads CASSFGWDRENYGYTF. CDR3 in DNA: TGTGCCAGCAGTTTTGGGTGGGACAGGGAAAACTATGGCTACACCTTC.

V gene TRBV4-2 combines with J gene TRBJ2-3, with TRBD2 matching over 7 bases. CDR3 size: 17 residues. Germline values: CDR1 LGHNA, CDR2 YNFKEQ. Trimming cost V 1 base and J 0 bases; bases outside gene matches: 7. CDR3 coding DNA: TGTGCCAGCAGCCAAGTTACGAGCGGGGCGAGCACAGATACGCAGTATTTT. Translating it yields CASSQVTSGASTDTQYF.

The J gene is TRBJ1-5, the V gene TRBV5-8; possible D gene TRBD1, 6 bases. This CDR3 comprises 12 residues. Per germline, CDR1 SGHTS and CDR2 YDEGEE. V was shortened by 7 bases and J by 6 bases, with 11 bases between the two germline ends. In nucleotides, the CDR3 is TGTGCCAGCGGGCTAGGGGGTCAGCCCCAGCATTTT. This codes for CASGLGGQPQHF.